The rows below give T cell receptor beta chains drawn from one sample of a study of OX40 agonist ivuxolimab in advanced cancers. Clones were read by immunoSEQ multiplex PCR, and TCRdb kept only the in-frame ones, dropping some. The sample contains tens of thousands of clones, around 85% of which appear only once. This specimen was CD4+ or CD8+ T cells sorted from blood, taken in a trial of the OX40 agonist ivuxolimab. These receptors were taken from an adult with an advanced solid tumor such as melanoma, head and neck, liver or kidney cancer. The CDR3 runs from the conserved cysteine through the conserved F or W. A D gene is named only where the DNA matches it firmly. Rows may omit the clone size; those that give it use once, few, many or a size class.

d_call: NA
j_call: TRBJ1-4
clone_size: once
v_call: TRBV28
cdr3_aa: CASSRGANEKLFF
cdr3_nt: TGTGCCAGCAGTAGGGGGGCGAATGAAAAACTGTTTTTT

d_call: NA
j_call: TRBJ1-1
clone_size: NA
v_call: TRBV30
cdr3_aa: CAWSLRWDTEAFF
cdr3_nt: TGTGCCTGGAGCTTAAGGTGGGACACTGAAGCTTTCTTT

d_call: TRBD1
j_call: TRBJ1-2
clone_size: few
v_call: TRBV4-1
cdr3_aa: CASSQPGQGARGYTF
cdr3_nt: TGCGCCAGCAGCCAACCCGGACAGGGCGCGCGTGGCTACACCTTC

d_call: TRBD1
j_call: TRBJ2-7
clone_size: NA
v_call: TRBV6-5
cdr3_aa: CASSRQGYEQYF
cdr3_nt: TGTGCCAGCAGTCGACAGGGTTACGAGCAGTACTTC

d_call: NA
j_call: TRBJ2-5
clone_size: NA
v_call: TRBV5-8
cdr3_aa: CASSLRDTRGETQYF
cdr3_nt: TGTGCCAGCAGCTTGAGGGACACCCGGGGGGAGACCCAGTACTTC

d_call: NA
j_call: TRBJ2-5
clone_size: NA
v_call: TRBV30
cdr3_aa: CAWGAGLEETQYF
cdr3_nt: TGTGCCTGGGGGGCCGGTTTAGAAGAGACCCAGTACTTC

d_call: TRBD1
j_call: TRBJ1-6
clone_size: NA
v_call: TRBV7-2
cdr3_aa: CASSLLTGMRNSPLHF
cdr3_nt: TGTGCCAGCAGCTTGTTGACAGGGATGAGGAATTCACCCCTCCACTTT

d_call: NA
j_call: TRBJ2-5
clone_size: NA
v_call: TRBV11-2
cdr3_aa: CASRSLRLGETQYF
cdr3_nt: TGTGCCAGCAGGTCGCTCCGCCTGGGGGAGACCCAGTACTTC

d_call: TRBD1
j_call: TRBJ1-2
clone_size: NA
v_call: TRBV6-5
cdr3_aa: CASKPSGGYGYTF
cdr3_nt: TGTGCCAGCAAACCATCAGGGGGCTATGGCTACACCTTC

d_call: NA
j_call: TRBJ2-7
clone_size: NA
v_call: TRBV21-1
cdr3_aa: CASSKRDSSYEQYF
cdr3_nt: TGTGCCAGCAGCAAAAGGGACAGCTCCTACGAGCAGTACTTC

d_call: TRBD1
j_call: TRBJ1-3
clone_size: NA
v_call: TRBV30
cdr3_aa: CAFGQGGNTIYF
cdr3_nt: TGTGCCTTTGGACAGGGTGGAAACACCATATATTTT

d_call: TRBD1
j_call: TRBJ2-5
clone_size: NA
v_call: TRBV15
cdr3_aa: CATSIPGTDQETQYF
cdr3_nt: TGTGCCACCAGCATACCCGGGACAGACCAAGAGACCCAGTACTTC

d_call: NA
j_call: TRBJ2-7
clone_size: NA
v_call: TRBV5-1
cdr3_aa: CASSLRTGAYEQYF
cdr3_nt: TGCGCCAGCAGCCTCCGGACCGGAGCCTACGAGCAGTACTTC

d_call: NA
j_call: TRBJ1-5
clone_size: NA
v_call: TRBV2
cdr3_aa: CASSPQGFQPQHF
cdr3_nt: TGTGCCAGCAGTCCGCAGGGTTTTCAGCCCCAGCATTTT

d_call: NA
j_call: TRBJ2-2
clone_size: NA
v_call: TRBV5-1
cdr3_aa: CASSLQVNTGELFF
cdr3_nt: TGCGCCAGCAGCTTGCAGGTGAACACCGGGGAGCTGTTTTTT

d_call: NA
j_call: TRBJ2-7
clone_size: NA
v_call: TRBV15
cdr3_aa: CATSRATDPAYEQYF
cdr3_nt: TGTGCCACCAGCAGAGCTACAGACCCTGCCTACGAGCAGTACTTC

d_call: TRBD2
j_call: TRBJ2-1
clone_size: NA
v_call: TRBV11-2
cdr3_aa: CASSSTGLAAQFF
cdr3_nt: TGTGCCAGCAGCTCTACGGGACTAGCAGCCCAGTTCTTC

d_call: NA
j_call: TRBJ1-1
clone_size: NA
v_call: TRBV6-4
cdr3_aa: CASSLEPYTEAFF
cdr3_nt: TGTGCCAGCAGTTTGGAACCATACACTGAAGCTTTCTTT

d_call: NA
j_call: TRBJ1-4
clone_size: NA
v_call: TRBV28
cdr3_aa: CASSLDRAGRAKLFF
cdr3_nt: TGTGCCAGCAGTTTAGATCGGGCAGGGAGGGCAAAACTGTTTTTT

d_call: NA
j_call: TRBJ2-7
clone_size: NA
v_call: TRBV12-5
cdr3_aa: CASGLGTGPYEQYF
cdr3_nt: TGTGCTAGTGGTTTGGGGACCGGGCCGTACGAGCAGTACTTC

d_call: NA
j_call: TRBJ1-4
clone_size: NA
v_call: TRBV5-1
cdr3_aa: CASSHERRTNEKLFF
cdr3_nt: TGCGCCAGCAGTCACGAGCGACGCACTAATGAAAAACTGTTTTTT

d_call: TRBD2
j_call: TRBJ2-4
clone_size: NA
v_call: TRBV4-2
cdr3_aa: CASSQESAGGPNIQYF
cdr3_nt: TGTGCCAGCAGCCAAGAGTCAGCGGGAGGGCCGAACATTCAGTACTTC

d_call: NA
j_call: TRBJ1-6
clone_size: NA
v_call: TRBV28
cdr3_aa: CASGYSKLNNSPLHF
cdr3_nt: TGTGCCAGCGGATACTCTAAGTTGAATAATTCACCCCTCCACTTT

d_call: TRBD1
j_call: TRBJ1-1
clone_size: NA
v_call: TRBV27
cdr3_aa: CASSRQGARGTEAFF
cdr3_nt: TGTGCCAGCAGCAGACAGGGGGCGAGAGGCACTGAAGCTTTCTTT

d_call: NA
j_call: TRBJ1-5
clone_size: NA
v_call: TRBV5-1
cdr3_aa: CASSPGGQGNQPQHF
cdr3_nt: TGCGCCAGCAGCCCGGGGGGGCAGGGTAATCAGCCCCAGCATTTT

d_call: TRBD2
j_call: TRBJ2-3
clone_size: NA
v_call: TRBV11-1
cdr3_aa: CASSLSPASGTSDTQYF
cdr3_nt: TGTGCCAGCAGCTTATCTCCGGCTAGCGGGACCTCAGATACGCAGTATTTT

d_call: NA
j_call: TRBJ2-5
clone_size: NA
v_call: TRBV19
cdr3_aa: CASSIQFGAGETQYF
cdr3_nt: TGTGCCAGTAGTATTCAATTCGGGGCTGGGGAGACCCAGTACTTC

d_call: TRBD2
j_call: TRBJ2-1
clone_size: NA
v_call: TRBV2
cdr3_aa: CASTPGTTSLNEQFF
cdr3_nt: TGTGCCAGCACCCCCGGGACTACCTCCCTCAATGAGCAGTTCTTC

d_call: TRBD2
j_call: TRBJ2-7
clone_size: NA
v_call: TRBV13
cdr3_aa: CASSPLLAGGLTYEQYF
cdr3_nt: TGTGCCAGCAGCCCATTACTAGCGGGGGGTCTAACCTACGAGCAGTACTTC

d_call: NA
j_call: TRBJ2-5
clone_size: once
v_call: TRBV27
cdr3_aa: CASSFSGTTLEETQYF
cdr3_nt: TGTGCCAGCAGTTTCTCGGGCACGACTTTAGAAGAGACCCAGTACTTC

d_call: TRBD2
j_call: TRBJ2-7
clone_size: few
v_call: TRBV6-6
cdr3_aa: CASSYGRGGNEQYF
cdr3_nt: TGTGCCAGCAGTTACGGGCGGGGGGGAAACGAGCAGTACTTC

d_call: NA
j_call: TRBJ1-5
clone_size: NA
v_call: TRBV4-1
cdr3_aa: CASTVDQYSNQPQHF
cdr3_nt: TGCGCCAGCACCGTGGATCAGTATTCCAATCAGCCCCAGCATTTT

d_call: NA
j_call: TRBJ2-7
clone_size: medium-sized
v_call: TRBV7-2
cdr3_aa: CASTASYEQYF
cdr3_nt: TGTGCCAGCACGGCGAGCTACGAGCAGTACTTC

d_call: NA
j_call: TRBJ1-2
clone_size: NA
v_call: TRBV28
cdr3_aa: CASNRQVPGYGYTF
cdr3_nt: TGTGCCAGCAACCGACAGGTCCCGGGCTATGGCTACACCTTC

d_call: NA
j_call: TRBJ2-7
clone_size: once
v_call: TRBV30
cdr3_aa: CAWDGGNYEQYF
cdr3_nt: TGTGCCTGGGACGGCGGAAACTACGAGCAGTACTTC

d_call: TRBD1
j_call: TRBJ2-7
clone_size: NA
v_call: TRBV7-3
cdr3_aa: CASSLAPSGTGREEQYF
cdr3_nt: TGTGCCAGCAGCTTAGCCCCCTCGGGGACAGGGCGGGAAGAGCAGTACTTC

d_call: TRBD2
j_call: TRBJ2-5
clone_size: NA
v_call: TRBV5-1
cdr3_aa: CASSLRTSGAQETQYF
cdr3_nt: TGCGCCAGCAGCCTGCGGACTAGCGGCGCCCAAGAGACCCAGTACTTC

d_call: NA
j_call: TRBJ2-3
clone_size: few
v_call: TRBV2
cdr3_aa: CASAGISPDTQYF
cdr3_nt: TGTGCCAGCGCAGGGATCTCCCCAGATACGCAGTATTTT

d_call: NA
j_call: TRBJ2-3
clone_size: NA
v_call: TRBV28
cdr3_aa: CASSPTGADTQYF
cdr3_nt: TGTGCCAGCAGTCCAACAGGAGCAGATACGCAGTATTTT

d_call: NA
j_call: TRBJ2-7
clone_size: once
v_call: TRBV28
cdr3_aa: CASSRRTVDPSYEQYF
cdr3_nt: TGTGCCAGCAGTCGTCGGACGGTAGATCCCTCCTACGAGCAGTACTTC

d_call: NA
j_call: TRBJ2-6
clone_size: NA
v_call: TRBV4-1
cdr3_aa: CASSQDNRAGANVLTF
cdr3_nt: TGCGCCAGCAGCCAAGACAACAGGGCTGGGGCCAACGTCCTGACTTTC

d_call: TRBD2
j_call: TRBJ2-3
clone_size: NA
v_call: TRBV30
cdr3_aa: CAWSSGRRITDTQYF
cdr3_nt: TGTGCCTGGAGTAGCGGGAGGCGAATCACAGATACGCAGTATTTT

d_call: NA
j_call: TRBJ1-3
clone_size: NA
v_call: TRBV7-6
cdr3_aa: CASTAGNTIYF
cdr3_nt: TGTGCCAGCACGGCTGGAAACACCATATATTTT

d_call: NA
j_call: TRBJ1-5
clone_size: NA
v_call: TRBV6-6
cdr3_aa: CASSYSSPGQPQHF
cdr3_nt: TGTGCCAGCAGTTACTCGAGTCCGGGTCAGCCCCAGCATTTT

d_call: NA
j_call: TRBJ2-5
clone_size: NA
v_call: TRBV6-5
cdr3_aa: CASSYARVDSWETQYF
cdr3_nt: TGTGCCAGCAGTTACGCGAGAGTAGATTCATGGGAGACCCAGTACTTC

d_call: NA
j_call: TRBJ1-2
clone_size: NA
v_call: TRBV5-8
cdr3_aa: CASSHQGSGYGYTF
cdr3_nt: TGTGCCAGCAGCCACCAGGGCAGCGGCTATGGCTACACCTTC

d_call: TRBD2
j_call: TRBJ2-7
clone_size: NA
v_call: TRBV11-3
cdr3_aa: CASSLDMWEGSYEQYF
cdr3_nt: TGTGCCAGCAGCTTAGATATGTGGGAGGGCTCCTACGAGCAGTACTTC

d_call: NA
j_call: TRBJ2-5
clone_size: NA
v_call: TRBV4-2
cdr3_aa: CASSPRKGAGETQYF
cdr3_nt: TGTGCCAGCAGCCCGAGGAAAGGGGCCGGCGAGACCCAGTACTTC

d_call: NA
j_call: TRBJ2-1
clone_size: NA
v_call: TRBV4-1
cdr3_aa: CASSTHTGSSSYNEQFF
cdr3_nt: TGCGCCAGCAGCACCCATACAGGGTCTAGCTCCTACAATGAGCAGTTCTTC

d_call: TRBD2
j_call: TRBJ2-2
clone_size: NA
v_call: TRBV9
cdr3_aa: CASSVLAGSTGELFF
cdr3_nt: TGTGCCAGCAGCGTACTAGCGGGAAGTACCGGGGAGCTGTTTTTT

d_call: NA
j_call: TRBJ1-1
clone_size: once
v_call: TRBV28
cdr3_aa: CATSRGSLMNTEAFF
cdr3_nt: TGTGCCACCTCAAGGGGGTCCCTAATGAACACTGAAGCTTTCTTT

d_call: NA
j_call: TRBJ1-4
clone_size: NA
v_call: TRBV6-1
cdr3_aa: CASLRDSTNEKLFF
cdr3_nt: TGTGCCAGTTTAAGGGATTCAACTAATGAAAAACTGTTTTTT

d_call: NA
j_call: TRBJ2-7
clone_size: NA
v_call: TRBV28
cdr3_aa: CASSAMGILRGEQYF
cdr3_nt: TGTGCCAGCAGCGCTATGGGGATCTTACGTGGCGAGCAGTACTTC

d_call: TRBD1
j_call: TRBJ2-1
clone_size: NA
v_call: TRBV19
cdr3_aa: CASSAGRGQGGNEQFF
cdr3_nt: TGTGCCAGTAGTGCGGGCCGGGGACAGGGTGGCAATGAGCAGTTCTTC

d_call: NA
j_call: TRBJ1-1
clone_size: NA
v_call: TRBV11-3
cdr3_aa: CASSLGGNTEAFF
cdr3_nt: TGTGCCAGCAGCTTAGGTGGGAACACTGAAGCTTTCTTT